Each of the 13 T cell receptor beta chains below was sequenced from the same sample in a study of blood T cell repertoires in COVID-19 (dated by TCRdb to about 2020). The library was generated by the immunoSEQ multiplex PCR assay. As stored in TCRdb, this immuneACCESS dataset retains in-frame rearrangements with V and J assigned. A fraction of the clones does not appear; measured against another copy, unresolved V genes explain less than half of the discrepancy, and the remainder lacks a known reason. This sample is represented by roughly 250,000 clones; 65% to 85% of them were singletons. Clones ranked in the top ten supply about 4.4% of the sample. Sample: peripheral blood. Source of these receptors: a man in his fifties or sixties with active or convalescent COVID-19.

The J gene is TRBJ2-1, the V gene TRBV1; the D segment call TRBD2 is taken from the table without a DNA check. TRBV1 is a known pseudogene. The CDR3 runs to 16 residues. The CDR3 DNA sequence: TGCACCAGCAGCCAAGATCGCGTGTGTCTCTACAATGAGCAGTTCTTC. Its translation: CTSSQDRVCLYNEQFF.

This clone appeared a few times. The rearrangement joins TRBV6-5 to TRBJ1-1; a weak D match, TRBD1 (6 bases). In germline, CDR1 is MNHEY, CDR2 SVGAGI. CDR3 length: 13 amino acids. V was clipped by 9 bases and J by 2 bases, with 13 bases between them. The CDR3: CASSQGDNTEAFF. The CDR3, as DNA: TGTGCCAGTTCACAGGGCGATAACACTGAAGCTTTCTTT.

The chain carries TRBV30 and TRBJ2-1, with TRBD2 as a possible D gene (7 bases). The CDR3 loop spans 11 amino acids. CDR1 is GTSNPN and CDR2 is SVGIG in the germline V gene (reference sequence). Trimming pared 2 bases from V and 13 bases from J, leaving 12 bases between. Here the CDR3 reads CAWSKGGDQFF. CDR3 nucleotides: TGTGCCTGGAGTAAAGGGGGGGATCAGTTCTTC.

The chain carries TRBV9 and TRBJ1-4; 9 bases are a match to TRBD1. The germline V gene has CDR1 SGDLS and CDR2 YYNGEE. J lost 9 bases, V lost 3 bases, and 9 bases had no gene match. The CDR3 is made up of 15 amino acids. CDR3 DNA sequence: TGTGCCAGCAGCGCTCAGTCGGGACAGGGACAAAAACTGTTTTTT. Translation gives CASSAQSGQGQKLFF.

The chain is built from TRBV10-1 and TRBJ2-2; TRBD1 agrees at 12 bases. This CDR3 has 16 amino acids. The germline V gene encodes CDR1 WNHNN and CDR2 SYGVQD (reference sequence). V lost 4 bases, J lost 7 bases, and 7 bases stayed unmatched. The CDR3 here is CASSVRGQGANGELFF. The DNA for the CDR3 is TGCGCCAGCAGTGTCCGGGGACAGGGGGCGAACGGGGAGCTGTTTTTT.

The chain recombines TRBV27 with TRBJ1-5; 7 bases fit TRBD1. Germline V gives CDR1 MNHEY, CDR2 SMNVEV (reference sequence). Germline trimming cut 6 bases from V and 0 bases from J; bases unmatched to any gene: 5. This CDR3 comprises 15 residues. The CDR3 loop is CASRDRFYSNQPQHF. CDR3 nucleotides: TGTGCCAGCAGGGACAGGTTTTATAGCAATCAGCCCCAGCATTTT.

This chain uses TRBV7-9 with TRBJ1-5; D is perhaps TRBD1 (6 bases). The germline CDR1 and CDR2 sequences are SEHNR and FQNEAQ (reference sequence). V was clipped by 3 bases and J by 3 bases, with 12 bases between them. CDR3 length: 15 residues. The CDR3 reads CASSFTGGLNQPQHF. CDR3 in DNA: TGTGCCAGCAGCTTCACCGGGGGGCTCAATCAGCCCCAGCATTTT.

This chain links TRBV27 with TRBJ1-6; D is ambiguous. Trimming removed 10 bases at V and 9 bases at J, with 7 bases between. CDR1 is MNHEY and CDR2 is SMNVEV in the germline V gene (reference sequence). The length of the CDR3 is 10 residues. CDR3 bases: TGTGCCAATCGGGTTTCACCCCTCCACTTT. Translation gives CANRVSPLHF.

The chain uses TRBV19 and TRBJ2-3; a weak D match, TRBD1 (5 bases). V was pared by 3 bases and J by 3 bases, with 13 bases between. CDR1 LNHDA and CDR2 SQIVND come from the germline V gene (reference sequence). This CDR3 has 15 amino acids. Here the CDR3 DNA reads TGTGCCAGTAGTATCCTAGGGGCTGCTACAGATACGCAGTATTTT. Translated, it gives CASSILGAATDTQYF. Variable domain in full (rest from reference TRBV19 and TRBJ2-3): DGGITQSPKYLFRKEGQNVTLSCEQNLNHDAMYWYRQDPGQGLRLIYYSQIVNDFQKGDIAEGYSVSREKKESFPLTVTSAQKNPTAFYLCASSILGAATDTQYFGPGTRLTVL.

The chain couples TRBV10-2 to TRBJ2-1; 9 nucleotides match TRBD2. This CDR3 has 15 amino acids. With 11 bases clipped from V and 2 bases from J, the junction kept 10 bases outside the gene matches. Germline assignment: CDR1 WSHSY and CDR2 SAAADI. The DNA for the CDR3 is TGCGCCTGCCGAAGTAGCGGGGGAACCTACAATGAGCAGTTCTTC. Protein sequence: CACRSSGGTYNEQFF.

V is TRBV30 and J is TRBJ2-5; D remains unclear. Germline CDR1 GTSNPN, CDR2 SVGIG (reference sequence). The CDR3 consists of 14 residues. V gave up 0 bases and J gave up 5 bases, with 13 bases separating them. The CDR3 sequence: CAWSVDGVPETQYF. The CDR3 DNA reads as TGTGCCTGGAGTGTAGATGGAGTTCCGGAGACCCAGTACTTC.

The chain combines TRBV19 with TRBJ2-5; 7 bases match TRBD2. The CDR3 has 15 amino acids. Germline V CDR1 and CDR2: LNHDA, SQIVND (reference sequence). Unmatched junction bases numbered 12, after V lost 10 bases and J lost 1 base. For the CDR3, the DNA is TGTGCCACTTCGCCGGGGACTACTTCCCAAGAGACCCAGTACTTC. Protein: CATSPGTTSQETQYF.

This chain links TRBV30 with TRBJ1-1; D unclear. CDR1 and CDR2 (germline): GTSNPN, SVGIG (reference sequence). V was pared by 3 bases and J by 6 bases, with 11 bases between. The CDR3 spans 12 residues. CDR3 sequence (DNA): TGTGCCTGGAGCCCAGGCCCTTCTGAAGCTTTCTTT. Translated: CAWSPGPSEAFF.